This TCR beta chain was retrieved from a study of cytomegalovirus exposure and HLA in healthy donors. PCR involved 60 Vbeta and 13 Jbeta primers. Assay used: immunoSEQ multiplex PCR; TCRdb lists only in-frame clones, some missing. The repertoire holds about 50,000 clones, with 70% to 85% as singletons. As for this clone: Its antigen remains unknown.

General study points: Presence/absence analyses took donor sequencing depth as roughly uniform.

Trimming shortened V by 0 bases and J by 2 bases, and 18 bases separated the two germline ends. The CDR3 sequence is 18 residues long. Germline V CDR1 and CDR2: MGHRA, YSYEKL. The TCR was taken from a man aged 25 to 40 in good health and CMV-seronegative. The chain couples TRBV4-1 to TRBJ2-3, with D maybe TRBD2 (6 bases). The specimen was PBMCs. CDR3 sequence reads: CASSQDAGLILHTDTQYF. CDR3 DNA sequence: TGCGCCAGCAGCCAAGATGCTGGACTAATCTTACACACAGATACGCAGTATTTT.